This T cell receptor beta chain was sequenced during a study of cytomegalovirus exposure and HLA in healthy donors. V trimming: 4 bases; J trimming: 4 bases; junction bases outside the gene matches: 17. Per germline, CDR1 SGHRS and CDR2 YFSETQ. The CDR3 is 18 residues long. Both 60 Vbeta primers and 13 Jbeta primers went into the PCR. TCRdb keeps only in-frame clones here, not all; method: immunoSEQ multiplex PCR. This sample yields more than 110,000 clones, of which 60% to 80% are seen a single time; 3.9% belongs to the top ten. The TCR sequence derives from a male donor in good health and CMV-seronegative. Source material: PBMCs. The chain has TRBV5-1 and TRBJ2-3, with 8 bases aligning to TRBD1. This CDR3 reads CASSQRQGKRTLADTQYF. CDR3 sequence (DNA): TGCGCCAGCAGCCAAAGACAGGGGAAGAGAACGCTCGCAGATACGCAGTATTTT.